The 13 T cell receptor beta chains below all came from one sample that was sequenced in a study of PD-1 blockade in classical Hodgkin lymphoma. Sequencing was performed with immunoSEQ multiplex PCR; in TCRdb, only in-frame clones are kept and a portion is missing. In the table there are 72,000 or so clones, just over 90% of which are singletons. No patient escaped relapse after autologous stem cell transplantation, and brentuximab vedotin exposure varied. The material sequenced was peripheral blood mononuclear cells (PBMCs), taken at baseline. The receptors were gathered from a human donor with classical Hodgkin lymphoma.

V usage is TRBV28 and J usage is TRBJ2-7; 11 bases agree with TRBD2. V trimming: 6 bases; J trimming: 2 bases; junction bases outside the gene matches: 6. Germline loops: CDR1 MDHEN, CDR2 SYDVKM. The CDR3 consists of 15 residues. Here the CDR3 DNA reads TGTGCCAGCAGGGCGACTAGCGGGAATACCTACGAGCAGTACTTC. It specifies CASRATSGNTYEQYF.

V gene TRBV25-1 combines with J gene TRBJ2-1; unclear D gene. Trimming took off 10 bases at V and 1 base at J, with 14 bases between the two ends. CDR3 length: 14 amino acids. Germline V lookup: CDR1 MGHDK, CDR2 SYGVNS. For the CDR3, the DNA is TGTGCCACCACCCGGTTGGGGTCCTACAATGAGCAGTTCTTC. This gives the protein CATTRLGSYNEQFF.

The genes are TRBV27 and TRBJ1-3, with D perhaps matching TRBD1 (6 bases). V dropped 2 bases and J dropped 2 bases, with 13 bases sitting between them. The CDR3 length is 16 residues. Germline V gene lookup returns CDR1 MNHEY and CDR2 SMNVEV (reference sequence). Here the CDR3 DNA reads TGTGCCAGCAGTTTAGTGGGGGCGGCTGCTGGAAACACCATATATTTT. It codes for CASSLVGAAAGNTIYF.

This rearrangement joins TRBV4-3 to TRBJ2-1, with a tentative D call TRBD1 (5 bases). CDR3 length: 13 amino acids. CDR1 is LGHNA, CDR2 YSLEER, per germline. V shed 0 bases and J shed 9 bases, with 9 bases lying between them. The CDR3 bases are TGCGCCAGCAGCCAAGACTTGGGGCCTGAGCAGTTCTTC. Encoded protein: CASSQDLGPEQFF.

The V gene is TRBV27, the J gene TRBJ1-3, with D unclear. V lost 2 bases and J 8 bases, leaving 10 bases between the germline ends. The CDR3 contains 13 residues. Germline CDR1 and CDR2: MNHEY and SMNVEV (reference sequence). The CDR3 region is CASSLLGSDTIYF. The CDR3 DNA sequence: TGTGCCAGCAGTTTACTGGGGTCGGACACCATATATTTT.

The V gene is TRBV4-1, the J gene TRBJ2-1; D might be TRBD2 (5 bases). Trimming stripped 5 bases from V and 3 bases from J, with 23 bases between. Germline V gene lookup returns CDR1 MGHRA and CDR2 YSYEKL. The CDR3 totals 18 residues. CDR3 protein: CASSSWKTEDSSYNEQFF. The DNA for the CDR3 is TGCGCCAGCAGCTCATGGAAAACGGAGGACTCGAGCTACAATGAGCAGTTCTTC.

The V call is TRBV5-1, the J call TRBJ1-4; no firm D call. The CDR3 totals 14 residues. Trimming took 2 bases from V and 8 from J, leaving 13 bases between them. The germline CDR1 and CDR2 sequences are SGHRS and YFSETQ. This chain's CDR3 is CASSFQEPGEKLFF. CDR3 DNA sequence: TGCGCCAGCAGCTTTCAGGAGCCAGGAGAAAAACTGTTTTTT.

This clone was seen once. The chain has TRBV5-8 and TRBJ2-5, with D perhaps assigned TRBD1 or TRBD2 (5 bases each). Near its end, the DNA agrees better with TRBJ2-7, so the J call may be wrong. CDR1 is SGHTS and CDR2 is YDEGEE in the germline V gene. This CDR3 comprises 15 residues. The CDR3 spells CASSLPGRKIYEQYF. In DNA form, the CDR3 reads TGTGCCAGCAGCTTACCGGGACGTAAGATCTACGAGCAGTACTTC.

CDR3 in DNA: TGTGCCAGCTCACCCGCTCCGGGCCCAGATACGCAGTATTTT. It is translated as CASSPAPGPDTQYF. This chain uses TRBV18 with TRBJ2-3; no clear D gene. From germline, CDR1 is KGHSH and CDR2 LQKENI. The CDR3 runs 14 residues. The V gene lost 3 bases and the J gene lost 4 bases, with 11 bases spanning the gap.

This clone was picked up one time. In DNA form, the CDR3 reads TGTGCCAGCAGTACCGGGACAGGGGCAGATACGCAGTATTTT. As protein: CASSTGTGADTQYF. The V and J genes are TRBV7-3 and TRBJ2-3, with 10 bases that match TRBD1. With V trimmed by 6 bases and J by 4 bases, 4 bases remained unmatched. The CDR3 sequence is 14 residues long. The V gene's germline CDR1 is SGHTA and CDR2 FQGTGA.

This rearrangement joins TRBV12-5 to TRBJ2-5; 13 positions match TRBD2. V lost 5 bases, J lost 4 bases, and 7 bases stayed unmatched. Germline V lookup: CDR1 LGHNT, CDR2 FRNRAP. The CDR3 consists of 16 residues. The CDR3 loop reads CASGLGLAGVSETQYF. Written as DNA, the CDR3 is TGTGCTAGTGGTCTAGGACTAGCGGGAGTTTCAGAGACCCAGTACTTC. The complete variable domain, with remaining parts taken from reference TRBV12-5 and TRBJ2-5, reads DARVTQTPRHKVTEMGQEVTMRCQPILGHNTVFWYRQTMMQGLELLAYFRNRAPLDDSGMPKDRFSAEMPDATLATLKIQPSEPRDSAVYFCASGLGLAGVSETQYFGPGTRLLVL.

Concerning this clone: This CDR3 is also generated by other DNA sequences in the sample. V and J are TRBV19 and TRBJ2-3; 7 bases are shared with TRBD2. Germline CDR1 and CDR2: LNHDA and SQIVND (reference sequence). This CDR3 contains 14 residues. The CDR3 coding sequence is TGTGGCGACTTAGCGGGCAATAGCACAGATACGCAGTATTTT. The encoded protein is CGDLAGNSTDTQYF.

The DNA for the CDR3 is TGTGCCAGCAGCTTAGACAAGTCGCTGTCGAGGAATGAAAAACTGTTTTTT. This codes for CASSLDKSLSRNEKLFF. This rearrangement joins TRBV7-9 to TRBJ1-4; D gene unclear. The CDR3 is 17 amino acids. Germline CDR1 and CDR2: SEHNR and FQNEAQ (reference sequence). Deletions cut 1 base from V and 5 bases from J, with 17 bases between.